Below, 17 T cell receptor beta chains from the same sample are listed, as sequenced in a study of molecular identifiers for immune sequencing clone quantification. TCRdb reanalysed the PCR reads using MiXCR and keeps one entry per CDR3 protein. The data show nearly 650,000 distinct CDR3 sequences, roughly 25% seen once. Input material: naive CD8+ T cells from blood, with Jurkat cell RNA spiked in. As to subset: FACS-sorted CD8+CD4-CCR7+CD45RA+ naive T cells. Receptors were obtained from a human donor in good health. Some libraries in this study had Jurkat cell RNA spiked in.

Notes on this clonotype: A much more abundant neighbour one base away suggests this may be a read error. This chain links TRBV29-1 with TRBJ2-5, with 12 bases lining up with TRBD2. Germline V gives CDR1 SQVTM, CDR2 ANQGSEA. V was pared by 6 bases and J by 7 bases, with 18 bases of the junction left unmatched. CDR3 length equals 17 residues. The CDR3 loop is CSVGLGASGRDGATQYF. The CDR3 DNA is TGCAGCGTCGGGCTTGGGGCTAGCGGGAGGGATGGAGCGACCCAGTACTTC.

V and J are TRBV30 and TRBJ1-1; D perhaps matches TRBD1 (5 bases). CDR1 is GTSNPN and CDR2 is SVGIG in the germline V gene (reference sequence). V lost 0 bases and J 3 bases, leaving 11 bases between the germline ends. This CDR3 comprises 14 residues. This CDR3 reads CAWSVPGMDTEAFF. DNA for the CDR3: TGTGCCTGGAGTGTCCCAGGGATGGACACTGAAGCTTTCTTT.

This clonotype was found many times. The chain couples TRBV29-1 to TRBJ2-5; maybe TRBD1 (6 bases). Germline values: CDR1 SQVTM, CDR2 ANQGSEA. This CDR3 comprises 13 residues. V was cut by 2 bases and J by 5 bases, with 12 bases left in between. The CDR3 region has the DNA TGCAGCGTTGAAATGGGGGCGAATGAGACCCAGTACTTC. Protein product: CSVEMGANETQYF. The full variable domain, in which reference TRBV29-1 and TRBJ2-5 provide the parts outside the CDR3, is SAVISQKPSRDICQRGTSLTIQCQVDSQVTMMFWYRQQPGQSLTLIATANQGSEATYESGFVIDKFPISRPNLTFSTLTVSNMSPEDSSIYLCSVEMGANETQYFGPGTRLLVL.

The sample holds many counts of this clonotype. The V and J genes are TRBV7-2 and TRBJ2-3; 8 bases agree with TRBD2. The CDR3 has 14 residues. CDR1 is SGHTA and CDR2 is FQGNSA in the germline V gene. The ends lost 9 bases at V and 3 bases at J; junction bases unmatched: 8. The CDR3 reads CARKAGVETDTQYF. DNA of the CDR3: TGTGCCAGAAAAGCGGGAGTGGAGACAGATACGCAGTATTTT.

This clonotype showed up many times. CDR3 nucleotides: TGTGCCAGCAGCTCACGGCCGGTTAACGAGCAGTACTTC. The encoded protein is CASSSRPVNEQYF. The chain has TRBV7-9 and TRBJ2-7; the D is unclear. This CDR3 spans 13 amino acids. The V end lost 4 bases, the J end lost 5 bases, and 12 bases lay between the germline ends. CDR1 SEHNR and CDR2 FQNEAQ come from the germline V gene (reference sequence).

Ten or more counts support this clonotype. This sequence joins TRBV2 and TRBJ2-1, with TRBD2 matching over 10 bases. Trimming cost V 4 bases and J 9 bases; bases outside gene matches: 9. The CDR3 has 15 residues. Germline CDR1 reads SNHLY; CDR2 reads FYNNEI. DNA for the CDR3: TGTGCCAGCAGTGCTGAAGCGGGAGGGCCGATTGAGCAGTTCTTC. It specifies CASSAEAGGPIEQFF.

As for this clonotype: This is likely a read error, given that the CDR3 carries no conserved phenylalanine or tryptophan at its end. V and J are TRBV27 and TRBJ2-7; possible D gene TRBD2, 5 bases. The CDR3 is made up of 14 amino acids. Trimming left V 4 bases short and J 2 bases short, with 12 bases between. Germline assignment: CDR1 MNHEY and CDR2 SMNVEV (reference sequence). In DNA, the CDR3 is TGTGCCAGCAGTTGGCGGGCCTCGGCCTACGAGCAGTACTCC. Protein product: CASSWRASAYEQYS.

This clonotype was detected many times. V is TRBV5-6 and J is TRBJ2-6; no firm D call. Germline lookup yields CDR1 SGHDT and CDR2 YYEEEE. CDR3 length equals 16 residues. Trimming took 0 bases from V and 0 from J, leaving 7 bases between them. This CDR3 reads CASSLGPTSGANVLTF. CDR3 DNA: TGTGCCAGCAGCTTGGGACCCACCTCTGGGGCCAACGTCCTGACTTTC.

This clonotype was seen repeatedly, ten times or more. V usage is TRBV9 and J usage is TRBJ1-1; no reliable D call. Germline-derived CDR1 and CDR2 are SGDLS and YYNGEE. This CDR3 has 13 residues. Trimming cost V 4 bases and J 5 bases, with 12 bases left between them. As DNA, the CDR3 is TGTGCCAGCAGCCCTCAATTGAGAACTGAAGCTTTCTTT. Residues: CASSPQLRTEAFF. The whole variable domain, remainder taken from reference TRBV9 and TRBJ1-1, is DSGVTQTPKHLITATGQRVTLRCSPRSGDLSVYWYQQSLDQGLQFLIQYYNGEERAKGNILERFSAQQFPDLHSELNLSSLELGDSALYFCASSPQLRTEAFFGQGTRLTVV.

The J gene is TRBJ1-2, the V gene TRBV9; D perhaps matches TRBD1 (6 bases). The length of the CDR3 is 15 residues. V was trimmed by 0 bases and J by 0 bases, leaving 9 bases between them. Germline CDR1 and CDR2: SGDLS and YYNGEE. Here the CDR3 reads CASSVARTANYGYTF. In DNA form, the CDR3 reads TGTGCCAGCAGCGTAGCCCGGACAGCTAACTATGGCTACACCTTC.

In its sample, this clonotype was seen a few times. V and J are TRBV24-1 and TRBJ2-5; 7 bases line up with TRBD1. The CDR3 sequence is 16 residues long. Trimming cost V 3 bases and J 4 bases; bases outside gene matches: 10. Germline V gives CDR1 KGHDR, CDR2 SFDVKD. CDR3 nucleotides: TGTGCCACCAGTGATCCCTACGCAGGGGGTCGAGAGACCCAGTACTTC. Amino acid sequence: CATSDPYAGGRETQYF.

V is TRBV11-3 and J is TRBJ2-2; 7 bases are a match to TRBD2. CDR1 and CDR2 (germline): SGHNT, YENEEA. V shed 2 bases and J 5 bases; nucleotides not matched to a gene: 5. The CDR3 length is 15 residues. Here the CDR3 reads CASSLSASGTGELFF. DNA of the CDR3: TGTGCCAGCAGCTTATCGGCTAGCGGTACCGGGGAGCTGTTTTTT.

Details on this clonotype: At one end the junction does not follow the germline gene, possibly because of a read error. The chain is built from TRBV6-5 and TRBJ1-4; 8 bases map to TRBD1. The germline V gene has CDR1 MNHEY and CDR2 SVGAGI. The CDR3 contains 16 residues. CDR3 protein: CASGYTQGAIGEKLFF. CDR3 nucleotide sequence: TGTGCCAGCGGTTACACTCAGGGGGCCATAGGAGAAAAACTGTTTTTT.

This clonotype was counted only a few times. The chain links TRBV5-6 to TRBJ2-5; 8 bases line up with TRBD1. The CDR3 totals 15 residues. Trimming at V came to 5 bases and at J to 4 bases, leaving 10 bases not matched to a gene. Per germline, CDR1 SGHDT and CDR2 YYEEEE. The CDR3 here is CASSLGAGGVETQYF. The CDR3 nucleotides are TGTGCCAGCAGTCTGGGGGCAGGGGGCGTAGAGACCCAGTACTTC.

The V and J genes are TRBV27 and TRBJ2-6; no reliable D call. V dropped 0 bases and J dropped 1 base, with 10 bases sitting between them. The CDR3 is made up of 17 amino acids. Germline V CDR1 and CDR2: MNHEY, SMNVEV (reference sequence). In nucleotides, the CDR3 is TGTGCCAGCAGTTTATCAGGTCCAGAGTCTGGGGCCAACGTCCTGACTTTC. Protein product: CASSLSGPESGANVLTF.

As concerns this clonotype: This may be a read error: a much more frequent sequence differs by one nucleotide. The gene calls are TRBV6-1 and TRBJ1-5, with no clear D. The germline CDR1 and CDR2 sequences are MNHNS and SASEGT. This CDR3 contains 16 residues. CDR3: CASSEGVRPSNRPQHF. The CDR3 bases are TGTGCCAGCAGTGAAGGGGTCCGCCCTAGCAATCGGCCCCAGCATTTT.

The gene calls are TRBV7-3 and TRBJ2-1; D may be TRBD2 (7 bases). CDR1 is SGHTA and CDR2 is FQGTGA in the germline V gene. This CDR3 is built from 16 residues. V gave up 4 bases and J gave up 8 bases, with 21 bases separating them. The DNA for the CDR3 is TGTGCCAGCAGCTCAATAGGGGGGGAGATGGTAGATGAGCAGTTCTTC. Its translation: CASSSIGGEMVDEQFF.